These T cell receptor beta chains were read from a single sample in a study of blood T cell repertoires in COVID-19. Sequencing used immunoSEQ multiplex PCR; TCRdb keeps in-frame clones, though not all of them. The table includes hundreds of thousands of clones, over 75% detected once. Sample: PBMCs or T cells enriched from blood (not recorded which). Receptors originate from a woman in her forties with acute COVID-19. Each CDR3 is given with its conserved first and last residue. A D gene is named only where the DNA matches it firmly. Clone size is stated in some rows and not others, as once, few, many or a class when expanded.

TRBJ2-3 . . TRBV3-1/TRBV3-2 CASSHFSTDTQYF TGTGCCAGCAGCCACTTTAGCACAGATACGCAGTATTTT
TRBJ2-5 TRBD1 . TRBV15 CATSRGDREQETQYF TGTGCCACCAGCAGAGGAGACAGGGAACAAGAGACCCAGTACTTC
TRBJ2-7 TRBD2 . TRBV5-1 CASSSGGGYEQYF TGCGCCAGCAGCAGCGGGGGTGGCTACGAGCAGTACTTC
TRBJ1-3 TRBD1 . TRBV5-8 CASSWGTGSGNTIYF TGTGCCAGCAGCTGGGGGACAGGCTCCGGAAACACCATATATTTT
TRBJ2-2 TRBD2 . TRBV7-7 CASSKLAGANTGELFF TGTGCCAGCAGCAAACTAGCGGGGGCTAACACCGGGGAGCTGTTTTTT
TRBJ2-2 TRBD1 once TRBV19 CASSARQGPGELFF TGTGCCAGTAGTGCCAGACAGGGACCCGGGGAGCTGTTTTTT
TRBJ1-1 . . TRBV18 CASSEDSNTEAFF TGTGCCAGCTCAGAGGACAGTAACACTGAAGCTTTCTTT
TRBJ1-6 TRBD1 . TRBV30 CAWNLGQGRNSPLHF TGTGCCTGGAATTTAGGACAGGGTAGAAATTCACCCCTCCACTTT
TRBJ1-5 TRBD1 . TRBV20-1 CSASNRGPGQPQHF TGCAGTGCTAGTAACAGGGGGCCCGGTCAGCCCCAGCATTTT
TRBJ2-7 TRBD1 . TRBV15 CATSRDLAGTGVHEQYF TGTGCCACCAGCAGAGATCTTGCGGGGACAGGGGTCCACGAGCAGTACTTC
TRBJ2-2 . many TRBV5-1 CASSSPAYSGNTGELFF TGCGCCAGCAGCTCTCCCGCTTACTCCGGGAACACCGGGGAGCTGTTTTTT
TRBJ1-5 . . TRBV18 CASSRRSGNQPQHF TGTGCCAGCTCACGGAGGAGCGGCAATCAGCCCCAGCATTTT
TRBJ2-7 . . TRBV13 CASSLGRSSYEQYF TGTGCCAGCAGCTTAGGGCGGAGCTCCTACGAGCAGTACTTC
TRBJ1-4 . . TRBV11-3 CASSSNQGSTNEKLFF TGTGCCAGCAGCTCAAATCAGGGGTCTACTAATGAAAAACTGTTTTTT
TRBJ2-6 TRBD1 . TRBV30 CAWSPGQILSGANVLTF TGTGCCTGGAGTCCGGGACAGATACTCTCTGGGGCCAACGTCCTGACTTTC
TRBJ2-7 TRBD1 . TRBV6-1 CASSELGTASSYEQYF TGTGCCAGCAGTGAACTAGGGACAGCGAGCTCCTACGAGCAGTACTTC
TRBJ1-2 . . TRBV5-6 CASSSGLPGYGYTF TGTGCCAGCAGCTCAGGACTGCCAGGTTATGGCTACACCTTC
TRBJ1-1 . . TRBV5-1 CASSSEPGQSNTEAFF TGCGCCAGCAGCTCCGAACCGGGACAATCGAACACTGAAGCTTTCTTT
TRBJ1-4 TRBD1 . TRBV18 CASSAQDRVYEKLFF TGTGCCAGCTCCGCCCAAGACAGGGTATATGAAAAACTGTTTTTT
TRBJ1-2 . . TRBV29-1 CSVAPTVASGGYTF TGCAGCGTTGCCCCCACAGTGGCCTCGGGGGGCTACACCTTC
TRBJ1-3 TRBD1 . TRBV10-3 CAIIPDRGGNTIYF TGTGCCATCATCCCCGACAGGGGGGGAAACACCATATATTTT
TRBJ1-2 . . TRBV2 CASSEATAGSKDYGYTF TGTGCCAGCAGTGAAGCGACGGCAGGGTCGAAGGACTATGGCTACACCTTC
TRBJ1-2 . . TRBV6-5 CASTVVQFGYTF TGTGCCAGCACCGTGGTGCAGTTTGGCTACACCTTC
TRBJ2-7 . . TRBV20-1 CSAATYEQYF TGCAGTGCCGCTACCTACGAGCAGTACTTC
TRBJ1-1 . . TRBV27 CASSLSPGGDTEAFF TGTGCCAGCAGTTTAAGTCCCGGCGGAGACACTGAAGCTTTCTTT
TRBJ1-2 TRBD1 . TRBV9 CASSVNRGYGYTF TGTGCCAGCAGCGTAAACAGGGGGTATGGCTACACCTTC
TRBJ2-3 TRBD2 . TRBV19 CASSSVLAGGDTQYF TGTGCCAGTAGTAGTGTCCTAGCGGGGGGGGATACGCAGTATTTT
TRBJ2-2 TRBD1 . TRBV2 CASSVSAQGESDGELFF TGTGCCAGCAGTGTCAGTGCCCAGGGGGAAAGTGACGGGGAGCTGTTTTTT
TRBJ1-2 TRBD1 . TRBV18 CASSPTTGGGYGYTF TGTGCCAGCTCACCAACGACAGGGGGCGGCTATGGCTACACCTTC
TRBJ1-1 TRBD1 . TRBV3-1/TRBV3-2 CASKGQGSGTEAFF TGTGCCAGCAAAGGACAGGGGTCGGGAACTGAAGCTTTCTTT
TRBJ1-2 . . TRBV27 CASRMGGLGGYTF TGTGCCAGCAGAATGGGGGGATTGGGTGGCTACACCTTC
TRBJ2-3 TRBD2 . TRBV12-5 CASADYSGGADTQYF TGTGCTAGTGCTGACTATAGCGGGGGGGCGGATACGCAGTATTTT
TRBJ2-7 . . TRBV7-2 CASSLGLGVYEQYF TGTGCCAGCAGCTTAGGATTAGGGGTCTACGAGCAGTACTTC
TRBJ1-1 TRBD1 . TRBV30 CAWSVSSFLGGGYTEAFF TGTGCCTGGAGTGTTAGTTCGTTCCTAGGAGGGGGCTACACTGAAGCTTTCTTT
TRBJ1-6 . once TRBV21-1 CASSKIGSFGGRFGPLHF TGTGCCAGCAGCAAGATTGGATCTTTCGGGGGACGGTTTGGGCCCCTCCACTTT
TRBJ2-7 . . TRBV2 CASSGRRDSYEQYF TGTGCCAGCAGTGGCAGGAGGGACTCCTACGAGCAGTACTTC
TRBJ2-1 TRBD2 . TRBV18 CASSPTSGRNEQFF TGTGCCAGCTCACCGACTAGCGGGAGGAATGAGCAGTTCTTC
TRBJ1-3 . . TRBV6-5 CASSSPGSGNTIYF TGTGCCAGCAGTTCCCCGGGAAGCGGAAACACCATATATTTT
TRBJ1-5 . few TRBV7-9 CASSLDSSVNQPQHF TGTGCCAGCAGCCTGGACAGCAGCGTCAATCAGCCCCAGCATTTT
TRBJ1-1 TRBD1 . TRBV4-1 CASSRTRGQDTEAFF TGCGCCAGCAGCCGCACCAGGGGACAGGACACTGAAGCTTTCTTT